This T cell receptor (beta chain) derives from a study of shared clonotypes between healthy human individuals. As for the study in general: The plates for each donor numbered three CD4 naive, three CD4 memory, two CD8 naive and one CD8 memory.

The CDR3 has 15 residues. V was pared by 2 bases and J by 4 bases, with 2 bases of the junction left unmatched. Per germline, CDR1 KGHSH and CDR2 LQKENI. The authors distributed each subset's genomic DNA evenly over several immunoSEQ plates. Clones were sequenced by immunoSEQ multiplex PCR, and TCRdb holds only the in-frame ones, with some missing. This table holds a few hundred thousand clones, around 97% found once. The gene calls are TRBV18 and TRBJ2-2, with 9 bases aligning to TRBD1. Sequences were obtained from naive CD4+ T cells sorted from blood. Subset defined: CD45RA+ positively selected. The sequence derives from a woman in her 30s in good health. The CDR3 protein is CASSPSTGGTGELFF. In nucleotides, the CDR3 is TGTGCCAGCTCACCATCGACAGGGGGCACCGGGGAGCTGTTTTTT.